One sample yielded the 18 T cell receptor beta chains listed below, sequenced in a study of identical twins. TCRdb called the 5' RACE reads again in MiXCR, with one record for every CDR3 protein. This table has 690,000 or so distinct CDR3 sequences, approximately 6% appearing once. Sequencing input: naive T cells sorted from blood. The receptors derive from a man younger than 35 in good health.

This clonotype came up many times. The chain carries TRBV4-3 and TRBJ1-1; no clear D gene. The germline V gene encodes CDR1 LGHNA and CDR2 YSLEER. The CDR3 has 16 amino acids. Trimming stripped 0 bases from V and 3 bases from J, with 14 bases between. CDR3 residues: CASSQDSASPYTEAFF. The CDR3 DNA reads TGCGCCAGCAGCCAAGATTCTGCCAGCCCGTACACTGAAGCTTTCTTT.

This clonotype was seen at least ten times. The V call is TRBV27, the J call TRBJ2-3; D not certain. V shed 7 bases and J shed 2 bases, with 7 bases lying between them. Per the germline V gene, CDR1 is MNHEY and CDR2 is SMNVEV (reference sequence). The CDR3 loop spans 12 amino acids. CDR3 sequence (DNA): TGTGCCAGCATCAGCCCCACAGATACGCAGTATTTT. This sequence encodes CASISPTDTQYF.

The sample holds many counts of this clonotype. The gene calls are TRBV20-1 and TRBJ2-1; D gene uncertain. CDR3 length: 15 residues. The V end was cut by 3 bases, the J end by 0 bases, with 12 bases between. The germline CDR1 and CDR2 sequences are DFQATT and SNEGSKA (reference sequence). CDR3 sequence (DNA): TGCAGTGCTAGTTATGTGGAGATCTCCTACAATGAGCAGTTCTTC. Protein sequence: CSASYVEISYNEQFF.

This clonotype was found a few times. This chain connects TRBV18 to TRBJ2-7; TRBD2 agrees at 9 bases. Germline trimming cut 1 base from V and 6 bases from J; bases unmatched to any gene: 4. In germline, CDR1 is KGHSH, CDR2 LQKENI. The CDR3 has 14 amino acids. CDR3 in DNA: TGTGCCAGCTCACCACTAGCGGGAGACTCCGAGCAGTACTTC. Amino acids: CASSPLAGDSEQYF.

In this sample, this clonotype turned up many times. V is TRBV4-3 and J is TRBJ1-2; unclear D gene. V gave up 0 bases and J gave up 4 bases, with 6 bases separating them. Germline-derived CDR1 and CDR2 are LGHNA and YSLEER. The CDR3 length is 13 residues. DNA of the CDR3: TGCGCCAGCAGCCAAGAGTCAGGCTATGGCTACACCTTC. It codes for CASSQESGYGYTF.

This clonotype was detected a few times. The genes are TRBV28 and TRBJ1-5; D perhaps matches TRBD1 (5 bases). Trimming took 2 bases from V and 3 from J, leaving 17 bases between them. CDR3 length: 17 amino acids. Germline V gene data show CDR1 as MDHEN and CDR2 as SYDVKM. The CDR3 DNA reads TGTGCCAGCAGTTTAGGCTCTAGGGACGGCCTCAATCAGCCCCAGCATTTT. This codes for CASSLGSRDGLNQPQHF.

This clonotype was observed many times. V is TRBV20-1 and J is TRBJ2-1, with 13 bases identical to TRBD2. The CDR3 runs to 18 residues. In germline, CDR1 is DFQATT, CDR2 SNEGSKA (reference sequence). V shed 2 bases, J shed 3 bases, and the junction held 10 bases outside the gene matches. CDR3 sequence (DNA): TGCAGTGCTAGACCCGGGACTAGCGGGGTTTTCTTCTACAATGAGCAGTTCTTC. This codes for CSARPGTSGVFFYNEQFF.

This clonotype was recorded at least ten times. The gene calls are TRBV27 and TRBJ2-5; D is ambiguous. This CDR3 region has 15 residues. Germline CDR1 MNHEY, CDR2 SMNVEV (reference sequence). Trimming cost V 1 base and J 1 base, with 10 bases left between them. CDR3 amino acids: CASSLLGRTQETQYF. DNA for the CDR3: TGTGCCAGCAGTTTATTGGGCCGCACCCAAGAGACCCAGTACTTC.

This clonotype was seen more than once but under ten times. This chain connects TRBV2 to TRBJ2-2; 7 bases are a match to TRBD1. V lost 7 bases, J lost 4 bases, and 6 bases stayed unmatched. The CDR3 spans 14 residues. Germline V gene data show CDR1 as SNHLY and CDR2 as FYNNEI. CDR3 DNA sequence: TGTGCCAGCAACAAGGACAGGCCCACCGGGGAGCTGTTTTTT. This translates into CASNKDRPTGELFF. Full variable domain (remainder filled in from reference TRBV2 and TRBJ2-2): EPEVTQTPSHQVTQMGQEVILRCVPISNHLYFYWYRQILGQKVEFLVSFYNNEISEKSEIFDDQFSVERPDGSNFTLKIRSTKLEDSAMYFCASNKDRPTGELFFGEGSRLTVL.

The chain couples TRBV21-1 to TRBJ2-7; the table's D call of TRBD1 was not tested on the DNA. TRBV21-1 constitutes a pseudogene. The CDR3 extends over 15 amino acids. The CDR3 protein is CASSHRDSPTYEQYV. Here the CDR3 DNA reads TGTGCCAGCAGCCACCGAGACAGCCCGACCTACGAGCAGTACGTC.

This clonotype has more than one count but fewer than ten. The chain couples TRBV20-1 to TRBJ2-6; weak D call: TRBD1 (6 bases). CDR3 length: 16 residues. Germline V CDR1 and CDR2: DFQATT, SNEGSKA (reference sequence). Trimming took 6 bases from V and 1 from J, leaving 16 bases between them. In DNA, the CDR3 is TGCAGTGCCCTGACAGGTAGATGGTCTGGGGCCAACGTCCTGACTTTC. Amino acid sequence: CSALTGRWSGANVLTF.

This clonotype was counted at least ten times. The DNA for the CDR3 is TGCGCCAGCAGCTTGGAGGGAGTCAATGAGCAGTTCTTC. Residues: CASSLEGVNEQFF. The rearrangement uses TRBV5-1 and TRBJ2-1; D might be TRBD2 (5 bases). The V and J ends lost 0 bases and 6 bases respectively, with 7 bases between them. Per the germline V gene, CDR1 is SGHRS and CDR2 is YFSETQ. This CDR3 comprises 13 residues.

This clonotype was observed at least ten times. The J gene is TRBJ2-1, the V gene TRBV5-1; 9 bases agree with TRBD2. Germline CDR1 reads SGHRS; CDR2 reads YFSETQ. The junction had 9 bases not matched to a gene; V was cut back by 0 bases and J by 5 bases. The CDR3 runs to 17 residues. CDR3 region: CASSLGGRSGRNNEQFF. The CDR3 nucleotides are TGCGCCAGCAGCTTGGGGGGGCGTAGCGGGAGAAACAATGAGCAGTTCTTC. The full variable domain, with the rest looked up from reference TRBV5-1 and TRBJ2-1, is KAGVTQTPRYLIKTRGQQVTLSCSPISGHRSVSWYQQTPGQGLQFLFEYFSETQRNKGNFPGRFSGRQFSNSRSEMNVSTLELGDSALYLCASSLGGRSGRNNEQFFGPGTRLTVL.

V gene TRBV6-2 or TRBV6-3 combines with J gene TRBJ1-2, with TRBD1 as a possible D gene (6 bases). The CDR3 sequence is 14 residues long. Trimming cost V 7 bases and J 4 bases, with 16 bases left between them. Germline CDR1 and CDR2: MNHEY and SVGEGT. CDR3 sequence: CASTTAGRGYGYTF. The CDR3 DNA reads as TGTGCCAGCACCACAGCCGGCAGGGGCTATGGCTACACCTTC.

This clonotype was observed at least ten times. This chain connects TRBV29-1 to TRBJ2-5; TRBD2 agrees at 10 bases. Germline loops: CDR1 SQVTM, CDR2 ANQGSEA. There are 15 residues in the CDR3. V shed 4 bases, J shed 3 bases, and the junction held 8 bases outside the gene matches. The CDR3 DNA follows: TGCAGCGTTGGTGGAGCGGGAGGGTTTAAAGAGACCCAGTACTTC. It translates to CSVGGAGGFKETQYF.

The V and J genes are TRBV29-1 and TRBJ1-6; the match to TRBD1 covers 10 bases. Trimming removed 6 bases from V and 7 bases from J; junction bases left unmatched: 9. Germline V gene data show CDR1 as SQVTM and CDR2 as ANQGSEA. The CDR3 covers 15 residues. CDR3 residues: CSVQTGTGENSPLHF. Here the CDR3 DNA reads TGCAGCGTCCAAACCGGGACAGGGGAAAATTCACCCCTCCACTTT.

This chain joins TRBV7-2 and TRBJ1-4; D remains ambiguous. Trimming left V 4 bases short and J 0 bases short, with 12 bases between. The CDR3 is 16 amino acids. Germline V gene data show CDR1 as SGHTA and CDR2 as FQGNSA. The CDR3, as DNA: TGTGCCAGCAGCTACGGCGGCTTCTCAACTAATGAAAAACTGTTTTTT. Translation: CASSYGGFSTNEKLFF.

The chain recombines TRBV6-5 with TRBJ2-5; D gene unclear. Per germline, CDR1 MNHEY and CDR2 SVGAGI. Trimming removed 4 bases at V and 0 bases at J, with 9 bases between. This CDR3 is built from 14 residues. The CDR3 DNA sequence: TGTGCCAGCAGTTTCGCGGCGCACCAAGAGACCCAGTACTTC. Translation gives CASSFAAHQETQYF.